These 10 T cell receptor beta chains share one sample of origin, sequenced in a study of vaccination and CD4 T cells after COVID-19. Treatment of the sample: 10-day PBMC culture with coronavirus spike peptide pools or control peptides (ViraFEST assay). Cultured CD4+ T cell DNA was sequenced using the Oncomine TCR Beta short-read assay. TCRdb analysed the PCR reads with MiXCR anew, one entry per CDR3 protein. The data contain some 16,000 distinct CDR3 sequences, about two fifths of them seen just once; the ten biggest clones take up under 7.5%. The antigens for these receptors are not known. The sample in question was CD4+ T cells from blood, cultured in vitro, obtained after SARS-CoV-2 vaccination. The source of these receptors is a human donor who had recovered from COVID-19.

This clonotype appeared a few times. This chain connects TRBV19 to TRBJ1-2; the D is unclear. Trimming shortened V by 6 bases and J by 4 bases, and 15 bases separated the two germline ends. From germline, CDR1 is LNHDA and CDR2 SQIVND (reference sequence). The CDR3 runs 14 residues. The CDR3 is CASSRPGSGYGYTF. The CDR3 DNA follows: TGTGCCAGTAGCCGGCCGGGGAGCGGCTATGGCTACACCTTC.

Within the sample, this clonotype is medium-sized. The chain combines TRBV12-3 or TRBV12-4 with TRBJ2-5; TRBD1 matches 12 bases. The length of the CDR3 is 15 residues. V was pared by 5 bases and J by 5 bases, with 6 bases of the junction left unmatched. The CDR3 nucleotides are TGTGCCAGCAGTCATGGGACAGGGGGCCGGGAGACCCAGTACTTC. Amino acid sequence: CASSHGTGGRETQYF.

This clonotype was observed a handful of times. The chain carries TRBV7-2 and TRBJ1-2, with 9 positions matching TRBD1. Germline CDR1 and CDR2: SGHTA and FQGNSA. The CDR3 has 14 residues. Losses at the gene ends were 5 bases for V and 5 bases for J; bases not matched to a gene: 6. Here the CDR3 DNA reads TGTGCCAGCAGCCGGGACAGGGACGGGTATGGCTACACCTTC. Protein sequence: CASSRDRDGYGYTF.

This clonotype was picked up one time. Written as DNA, the CDR3 is TGTGCCAGCAGTCGGACAGGGGGCGAAGGGAACACTGAAGCTTTCTTT. Translation: CASSRTGGEGNTEAFF. This chain uses TRBV6-1 with TRBJ1-1; 11 nucleotides align to TRBD1. With 5 bases clipped from V and 1 base from J, the junction kept 6 bases outside the gene matches. The V gene's germline CDR1 is MNHNS and CDR2 SASEGT. The CDR3 covers 16 residues.

This clonotype has only one observation. The chain is built from TRBV7-3 and TRBJ2-1; 8 nucleotides align to TRBD2. The CDR3 extends over 17 amino acids. The germline CDR1 and CDR2 sequences are SGHTA and FQGTGA. The V segment lost 6 bases and the J segment 8 bases; nucleotides outside the gene matches: 18. CDR3 sequence: CASRAGSGRAYIDEQFF. The DNA of the CDR3 is TGTGCCAGCAGAGCGGGATCCGGGAGGGCTTACATCGATGAGCAGTTCTTC.

J is TRBJ1-1 and V is TRBV6-5; a weak D match, TRBD1 (5 bases). The CDR3 spans 16 residues. The V gene lost 2 bases and the J gene lost 4 bases, with 17 bases spanning the gap. Germline V lookup: CDR1 MNHEY, CDR2 SVGAGI. The DNA for the CDR3 is TGTGCCAGCAGTTACCAACGAGGGACGGCGGGCACTGAAGCTTTCTTT. It codes for CASSYQRGTAGTEAFF.

In its sample, this clonotype ranks as medium-sized (0.01 to 0.1%). The chain carries TRBV6-5 and TRBJ2-7, with D tentatively TRBD2 (5 bases). Germline values: CDR1 MNHEY, CDR2 SVGAGI. The germline V and J ends were trimmed by 2 bases and 9 bases, with 14 bases remaining between them. The CDR3 runs to 13 residues. The CDR3 reads CASSYASSYGQYF. The CDR3, as DNA: TGTGCCAGCAGTTACGCTTCTAGCTATGGGCAGTACTTC.

This chain links TRBV24-1 with TRBJ2-4; D remains ambiguous. Germline V gene sequence: CDR1 KGHDR, CDR2 SFDVKD. This CDR3 is built from 14 residues. The V and J ends lost 4 bases and 7 bases respectively, with 13 bases between them. The CDR3 is CATSDSPGRNIQYF. In nucleotides, the CDR3 is TGTGCCACCAGTGACAGTCCCGGGCGGAACATTCAGTACTTC.

V is TRBV18 and J is TRBJ2-7; tentatively, D is TRBD1 (5 bases). V was shortened by 2 bases and J by 2 bases, with 13 bases between the two germline ends. This CDR3 has 15 amino acids. Germline CDR1 KGHSH, CDR2 LQKENI. The CDR3 loop reads CASSPEQGSTYEQYF. The CDR3 region has the DNA TGTGCCAGCTCACCAGAGCAGGGAAGCACCTACGAGCAGTACTTC.

The chain uses TRBV6-2 or TRBV6-3 and TRBJ1-2; D gene ambiguous. The CDR3 has 13 residues. Trimming took off 2 bases at V and 8 bases at J, with 12 bases between the two ends. Germline CDR1 and CDR2: MNHEY and SVGEGT. CDR3 region: CASSYARTWGYTF. The CDR3 nucleotides read TGTGCCAGCAGTTACGCTAGGACTTGGGGCTACACCTTC.